This T cell receptor beta chain was recovered during a study of technical replicates of blood from several donors. The CDR3 is 12 residues long. V gave up 5 bases and J gave up 5 bases, with 9 bases separating them. Germline V lookup: CDR1 SGHAT, CDR2 FQNNGV. Using immunoSEQ multiplex PCR, the repertoire was profiled, and TCRdb retains in-frame clones only, with some absent. The sample lists just over 70,000 clones, 94% occurring once. This sequence originates from a human donor in good health. What was sequenced was T cells isolated from PBMCs. The chain employs TRBV11-2 and TRBJ1-2; D not certain. CDR3 sequence (DNA): TGTGCCAGCAGCCCCCACGGGTATGGCTACACCTTC. It translates to CASSPHGYGYTF.